This TCR beta chain is drawn from a study of blood T cell repertoires in COVID-19. Study-wide background: Donors in the United States, Italy and Spain gave samples during acute or convalescent COVID-19.

The repertoire was sequenced with immunoSEQ multiplex PCR; TCRdb's copy has only in-frame clones and lacks some. The sample carries some 150,000 clones, roughly 90% recorded once. The sequence came from a woman in her 50s with acute or convalescent COVID-19. The sequenced sample consisted of peripheral blood.

The CDR3 nucleotides are TGCGCCAGCAGCCTGGGACAGGGGGCGGATCAGCCCCAGCATTTT. It specifies CASSLGQGADQPQHF. This rearrangement joins TRBV5-1 to TRBJ1-5; 12 nucleotides match TRBD1. CDR1 is SGHRS, CDR2 YFSETQ, per germline. J was trimmed by 5 bases and V by 4 bases; bases with no gene match: 4. The CDR3 is 15 amino acids.